The 27 T cell receptor beta chains reported below all come from one sample, sequenced in a study of blood T cell repertoires in COVID-19. Sequencing used immunoSEQ multiplex PCR; TCRdb keeps in-frame clones, though not all of them. The sample consists of tens of thousands of clones, 86% of them appearing once. The sequenced sample was peripheral blood. The receptors come from a man aged 25 to 40 with acute or convalescent COVID-19.

The rearrangement uses TRBV7-2 and TRBJ1-6; the D gene is possibly TRBD1 (5 bases). V lost 4 bases and J lost 7, with 8 bases in between. Germline-derived CDR1 and CDR2 are SGHTA and FQGNSA. The CDR3 extends over 13 amino acids. CDR3 sequence reads: CASSWGENSPLHF. The CDR3, as DNA: TGTGCCAGCAGCTGGGGGGAAAATTCACCCCTCCACTTT.

The chain joins TRBV30 to TRBJ1-5; no clear D gene. Germline V gene sequence: CDR1 GTSNPN, CDR2 SVGIG (reference sequence). Trimming pared 1 base from V and 0 bases from J, leaving 10 bases between. The CDR3 covers 15 residues. CDR3: CAWSADIDSNQPQHF. As DNA, the CDR3 is TGTGCCTGGAGTGCCGACATCGATAGCAATCAGCCCCAGCATTTT.

The chain uses TRBV27 and TRBJ1-1, with 7 bases that match TRBD1. Germline CDR1 and CDR2: MNHEY and SMNVEV (reference sequence). This CDR3 region has 15 residues. V was clipped by 5 bases and J by 5 bases; unmatched bases: 11. The chain's CDR3 is CASSRKQGLGTEAFF. The CDR3 DNA is TGTGCCAGCAGTCGAAAACAGGGGCTCGGGACTGAAGCTTTCTTT.

The V call is TRBV3-1 (or the pseudogene TRBV3-2), the J call TRBJ2-7; 7 bases match TRBD1. J gave up 13 bases and V 1 base, and 4 bases lay outside the gene matches. Looked up from germline, CDR1 is LGHDT and CDR2 is YNNKEL (reference sequence). The CDR3 covers 11 residues. The CDR3 sequence: CASSQGDRVYV. The CDR3 bases are TGTGCCAGCAGCCAAGGCGACAGGGTTTACGTC.

Judged by abundance, this clone is medium-sized. The chain couples TRBV5-6 to TRBJ2-7; D possibly corresponds to TRBD2 (5 bases). The germline V gene has CDR1 SGHDT and CDR2 YYEEEE. V lost 4 bases and J lost 12, with 26 bases in between. CDR3 length equals 15 residues. Written as DNA, the CDR3 is TGTGCCAGCAGCCTGGTGAAGGAGGACCAATATGTGCCGTACTTC. It encodes CASSLVKEDQYVPYF. The complete variable domain, with remaining parts taken from reference TRBV5-6 and TRBJ2-7, reads DAGVTQSPTHLIKTRGQQVTLRCSPKSGHDTVSWYQQALGQGPQFIFQYYEEEERQRGNFPDRFSGHQFPNYSSELNVNALLLGDSALYLCASSLVKEDQYVPYFGPGTRLTVT.

The V call is TRBV5-4, the J call TRBJ2-5; 8 bases are a match to TRBD1. Losses at the gene ends were 0 bases for V and 4 bases for J; bases not matched to a gene: 8. This CDR3 is 16 amino acids long. Germline V lookup: CDR1 SGHNT, CDR2 YYREEE (reference sequence). The CDR3 sequence: CASSLEPGTGRETQYF. In DNA form, the CDR3 reads TGTGCCAGCAGCTTGGAACCAGGGACAGGCCGAGAGACCCAGTACTTC.

In this sample, this clone turned up a few times. The genes are TRBV27 and TRBJ1-6, with 10 bases that match TRBD1. The J segment lost 9 bases and the V segment lost 6 bases, leaving 8 bases of the junction unmatched. CDR1 and CDR2 (germline): MNHEY, SMNVEV (reference sequence). CDR3 length equals 15 residues. In DNA, the CDR3 is TGTGCCAGCAGGCTTCGGACAGGGGGGAGTTCACCCCTCCACTTT. Protein sequence: CASRLRTGGSSPLHF.

For this clone: The same CDR3 can be traced to other DNA sequences in this sample. The rearrangement joins TRBV10-3 to TRBJ2-2; no clear D gene. The CDR3 extends over 13 amino acids. CDR1 is ENHRY and CDR2 is SYGVKD in the germline V gene. The germline V and J ends were trimmed by 2 bases and 5 bases, with 6 bases remaining between them. The CDR3 DNA follows: TGTGCCATCAGTGAGCTCAGGACCGGGGAGCTGTTTTTT. Amino acids: CAISELRTGELFF.

This clone came up once. The genes are TRBV30 and TRBJ1-2; D gene uncertain. CDR3 length equals 12 residues. The V gene lost 0 bases and the J gene lost 8 bases, with 10 bases spanning the gap. Germline CDR1 GTSNPN, CDR2 SVGIG (reference sequence). DNA of the CDR3: TGTGCCTGGAGTGTACGAACGGGGGGCTACACCTTC. It encodes CAWSVRTGGYTF. Based on the CDR3 plus reference TRBV30 and TRBJ1-2, the full variable domain is SQTIHQWPATLVQPVGSPLSLECTVEGTSNPNLYWYRQAAGRGLQLLFYSVGIGQISSEVPQNLSASRPQDRQFILSSKKLLLSDSGFYLCAWSVRTGGYTFGSGTRLTVV.

The CDR3 coding sequence is TGCGCCAGCAGCTTATCACAGGGATCAAACTATGGCTACACCTTC. Amino acids: CASSLSQGSNYGYTF. The genes are TRBV5-1 and TRBJ1-2; a weak D match, TRBD1 (6 bases). Germline V gene data show CDR1 as SGHRS and CDR2 as YFSETQ. Trimming removed 2 bases at V and 2 bases at J, with 13 bases between. The CDR3 is 15 residues long.

This chain links TRBV6-1 with TRBJ1-1, with 8 bases that match TRBD1. The CDR3 is made up of 19 amino acids. Looked up from germline, CDR1 is MNHNS and CDR2 is SASEGT. V lost 4 bases and J lost 0; bases outside the gene matches: 16. The CDR3 DNA reads as TGTGCCAGCAGTGGGAACCCAGGGGGCAGATATCTCATGAACACTGAAGCTTTCTTT. It translates to CASSGNPGGRYLMNTEAFF.

The V call is TRBV11-2, the J call TRBJ2-2; no clear D gene. Germline V gene lookup returns CDR1 SGHAT and CDR2 FQNNGV. The CDR3 length is 16 residues. Trimming cost V 3 bases and J 1 base, with 12 bases left between them. CDR3 region: CASSLSAHRNTGELFF. DNA for the CDR3: TGTGCCAGCAGCTTGTCCGCGCACAGGAACACCGGGGAGCTGTTTTTT. The full variable domain, with the rest looked up from reference TRBV11-2 and TRBJ2-2, is EAGVAQSPRYKIIEKRQSVAFWCNPISGHATLYWYQQILGQGPKLLIQFQNNGVVDDSQLPKDRFSAERLKGVDSTLKIQPAKLEDSAVYLCASSLSAHRNTGELFFGEGSRLTVL.

The chain recombines TRBV11-2 with TRBJ2-1, with D possibly matching TRBD2 (7 bases). The CDR3 has 14 amino acids. Per germline, CDR1 SGHAT and CDR2 FQNNGV. The V end was cut by 0 bases, the J end by 6 bases, with 9 bases between. The CDR3 loop reads CASSLDGGANEQFF. CDR3 nucleotides: TGTGCCAGCAGCTTAGATGGGGGGGCCAATGAGCAGTTCTTC.

The chain uses TRBV7-3 and TRBJ1-1; D ambiguous. Germline V gives CDR1 SGHTA, CDR2 FQGTGA. With 6 bases removed from V and 5 bases from J, the gap between germline ends came to 13 bases. The CDR3 is 13 amino acids. The CDR3 DNA reads as TGTGCCAGCAGGCAAAGTCCCGGTACTGAAGCTTTCTTT. It codes for CASRQSPGTEAFF.

The chain joins TRBV5-1 to TRBJ1-1; 7 bases line up with TRBD1. The CDR3 is made up of 16 amino acids. Germline lookup yields CDR1 SGHRS and CDR2 YFSETQ. V lost 0 bases, J lost 5 bases, and 10 bases stayed unmatched. CDR3 loop: CASSLVQGQRGTEAFF. CDR3 DNA: TGCGCCAGCAGCTTGGTACAGGGGCAAAGAGGTACTGAAGCTTTCTTT.

The V gene is TRBV7-2, the J gene TRBJ1-6; D gene unclear. Trimming stripped 1 base from V and 0 bases from J, with 7 bases between. Germline CDR1 is SGHTA and CDR2 is FQGNSA. The CDR3 has 16 residues. This CDR3 is CASSLGYSSYNSPLHF. The CDR3 nucleotides are TGTGCCAGCAGCTTAGGGTACAGCTCCTATAATTCACCCCTCCACTTT.

The V and J genes are TRBV30 and TRBJ2-2; possible D gene TRBD2, 5 bases. This CDR3 region has 13 residues. CDR1 and CDR2 from the germline V gene are GTSNPN and SVGIG (reference sequence). Between the trimmed V and J ends, which lost 0 bases and 5 bases, there was a span of 7 bases. CDR3 amino acids: CAWSVRGTGELFF. In nucleotides, the CDR3 is TGTGCCTGGAGTGTACGGGGTACCGGGGAGCTGTTTTTT.

The J gene is TRBJ1-1, the V gene TRBV25-1; 7 nucleotides match TRBD1. Germline CDR1 and CDR2: MGHDK and SYGVNS. The V segment lost 5 bases and the J segment 4 bases; nucleotides outside the gene matches: 10. The CDR3 loop spans 15 amino acids. The CDR3 DNA follows: TGTGCCAGCAGTCCACGGACAGGAATGAGCACTGAAGCTTTCTTT. It yields the protein CASSPRTGMSTEAFF.

V and J are TRBV7-2 and TRBJ2-3, with TRBD2 matching 8 bases. The CDR3 has 16 amino acids. Per the germline V gene, CDR1 is SGHTA and CDR2 is FQGNSA. Trimming removed 1 base from V and 1 base from J; junction bases left unmatched: 4. The CDR3 is CASSLVAGGGTDTQYF. CDR3 nucleotide sequence: TGTGCCAGCAGCTTAGTTGCGGGGGGAGGCACAGATACGCAGTATTTT.

The chain uses TRBV9 and TRBJ2-2; possible D gene TRBD1, 5 bases. This CDR3 has 16 residues. V was trimmed by 0 bases and J by 0 bases, leaving 9 bases between them. Germline V CDR1 and CDR2: SGDLS, YYNGEE. The CDR3 coding sequence is TGTGCCAGCAGCGTAGGGGGCGGCCCGAACACCGGGGAGCTGTTTTTT. Residues: CASSVGGGPNTGELFF.

This clone was seen just once. The rearrangement links TRBV27 to TRBJ2-7; TRBD1 agrees at 9 bases. Germline loops: CDR1 MNHEY, CDR2 SMNVEV (reference sequence). Trimming cost V 3 bases and J 3 bases; bases outside gene matches: 6. The CDR3 loop spans 15 amino acids. CDR3 region: CASSLAGTGSYEQYV. CDR3 coding DNA: TGTGCCAGCAGTTTGGCCGGGACAGGGAGCTACGAGCAGTACGTC.

J is TRBJ1-1 and V is TRBV2; weak D call: TRBD1 (5 bases). Germline assignment: CDR1 SNHLY and CDR2 FYNNEI. CDR3 length equals 13 residues. The germline V and J ends were trimmed by 4 bases and 2 bases, with 8 bases remaining between them. The CDR3 DNA reads as TGTGCCAGCAGTGGCAGGGTAAACACTGAAGCTTTCTTT. Amino acid sequence: CASSGRVNTEAFF.

J is TRBJ2-7 and V is TRBV3-1 (or the pseudogene TRBV3-2), with TRBD2 matching 9 bases. There are 15 residues in the CDR3. In germline, CDR1 is LGHDT, CDR2 YNNKEL (reference sequence). V shed 1 base, J shed 7 bases, and the junction held 8 bases outside the gene matches. CDR3: CASSQGGGGALEQYV. As DNA, the CDR3 is TGTGCCAGCAGCCAAGGGGGCGGGGGGGCGCTGGAGCAGTACGTC.

V and J are TRBV5-1 and TRBJ1-5; weak D call: TRBD1 (6 bases). The CDR3 length is 16 residues. Germline V gene sequence: CDR1 SGHRS, CDR2 YFSETQ. V was cut by 0 bases and J by 2 bases, with 12 bases left in between. The CDR3: CASSLEGGGGNQPQHF. The CDR3 region has the DNA TGCGCCAGCAGCTTGGAAGGGGGTGGAGGCAATCAGCCCCAGCATTTT.

This clone was detected once. This chain joins TRBV6-5 and TRBJ1-4; D not certain. V was cut by 9 bases and J by 4 bases, with 18 bases left in between. CDR1 MNHEY and CDR2 SVGAGI come from the germline V gene. The CDR3 is 15 amino acids. The CDR3 DNA reads TGTGCCAGTGAAACCTCGGGGTCAAATAATGAAAAACTGTTTTTT. Translation gives CASETSGSNNEKLFF.

The chain uses TRBV27 and TRBJ1-6; D ambiguous. The CDR3 spans 14 residues. V gave up 0 bases and J gave up 6 bases, with 6 bases separating them. Germline V gene sequence: CDR1 MNHEY, CDR2 SMNVEV (reference sequence). The CDR3, as DNA: TGTGCCAGCAGTTTATCGGTCAGTAATTCACCCCTCCACTTT. It codes for CASSLSVSNSPLHF.

The chain carries TRBV29-1 and TRBJ2-2; 7 bases are a match to TRBD1. V trimming: 7 bases; J trimming: 4 bases; junction bases outside the gene matches: 6. Germline-derived CDR1 and CDR2 are SQVTM and ANQGSEA. The CDR3 extends over 13 amino acids. Here the CDR3 reads CSAMTGSTGELFF. CDR3 in DNA: TGCAGCGCTATGACAGGGAGCACCGGGGAGCTGTTTTTT.